The present TCR beta chain was sequenced within a study of blood T cell repertoires in COVID-19. Study-level information: Acute and convalescent COVID-19 samples came from the United States, Italy and Spain. PBMCs, B-cell-depleted T cells, or T cells provided the cDNA or gDNA that made up the material.

This table comes from immunoSEQ multiplex PCR, and its TCRdb copy is limited to in-frame clones, with some not included. The sample has some 110,000 clones, more than 60% seen once. Germline loops: CDR1 SGHRS, CDR2 YFSETQ. The CDR3 totals 17 residues. Trimming removed 0 bases from V and 2 bases from J; junction bases left unmatched: 9. The chain uses TRBV5-1 and TRBJ2-3; 7 nucleotides agree with TRBD2. This clonotype was sampled from a man aged 50-59 years with acute or convalescent COVID-19. Material for sequencing was peripheral blood. This CDR3 reads CASSLATSDDITDTQYF. The CDR3 nucleotides are TGCGCCAGCAGCTTGGCCACTAGCGACGATATCACAGATACGCAGTATTTT.